One sample yielded the 26 T cell receptor beta chains listed below, sequenced in a study of T-cell reconstitution after alpha-beta-depleted transplantation in children. The TCRbeta library was prepared with unique molecular identifiers. TCRdb analysed the PCR reads with MiXCR anew, one entry per CDR3 protein. The data hold a few hundred thousand distinct CDR3 sequences, with around 17% observed a single time. The sample in question was PBMCs from the stem cell graft donor, obtained from the stem cell graft. Receptor source: a human donor who donated a stem cell graft to a child with acute lymphoblastic leukemia.

This clonotype occurred many times. The V gene is TRBV20-1, the J gene TRBJ2-1; TRBD2 matches at 11 bases. V was pared by 2 bases and J by 3 bases, with 0 bases of the junction left unmatched. The CDR3 is 14 residues long. CDR1 is DFQATT and CDR2 is SNEGSKA in the germline V gene (reference sequence). This chain's CDR3 is CSARTSGSYNEQFF. The CDR3 DNA is TGCAGTGCTAGAACTAGCGGGAGCTACAATGAGCAGTTCTTC.

The CDR3 bases are TGTGCCAGCAGTGAATCGAATCCCATAAGAATGAACACTGAAGCTTTCTTT. Encoded protein: CASSESNPIRMNTEAFF. This chain uses TRBV25-1 with TRBJ1-1; no clear D gene. Trimming left V 1 base short and J 0 bases short, with 15 bases between. CDR3 length: 17 amino acids. The germline V gene encodes CDR1 MGHDK and CDR2 SYGVNS.

The sample holds one count of this clonotype. The gene calls are TRBV14 and TRBJ2-7, with a weak D call TRBD2 (6 bases). From germline, CDR1 is SGHDN and CDR2 FVKESK. CDR3 size: 15 residues. V was shortened by 0 bases and J by 2 bases, with 11 bases between the two germline ends. The CDR3 protein is CASSQEGGEAYEQYF. The CDR3 nucleotides read TGTGCCAGCAGCCAAGAGGGGGGTGAGGCCTACGAGCAGTACTTC.

The V call is TRBV3-1, the J call TRBJ1-3; D is possibly TRBD1 (5 bases). The CDR3 is 15 amino acids. Germline-derived CDR1 and CDR2 are LGHDT and YNNKEL (reference sequence). Trimming removed 0 bases at V and 2 bases at J, with 8 bases between. CDR3 sequence: CASSQEGRAGNTIYF. CDR3 sequence (DNA): TGTGCCAGCAGCCAAGAGGGCAGGGCTGGAAACACCATATATTTT.

This sequence joins TRBV7-3 and TRBJ2-1, with 10 bases aligning to TRBD2. Germline V gives CDR1 SGHTA, CDR2 FQGTGA. J lost 6 bases, V lost 5 bases, and 7 bases had no gene match. The CDR3 totals 15 residues. CDR3 DNA sequence: TGTGCCAGCAGCCAAGCGGGAGGGTGGGGCAATGAGCAGTTCTTC. Protein product: CASSQAGGWGNEQFF.

There are a few counts of this clonotype. This chain uses TRBV7-6 with TRBJ2-3, with D maybe TRBD2 (6 bases). V was shortened by 8 bases and J by 6 bases, with 12 bases between the two germline ends. The CDR3 runs to 12 residues. Germline V gene data show CDR1 as SGHVS and CDR2 as FNYEAQ. This CDR3 is CASDPGRDTQYF. The CDR3 bases are TGTGCCAGCGACCCGGGGAGGGATACGCAGTATTTT.

The chain has TRBV9 and TRBJ2-7; 12 nucleotides match TRBD2. V gave up 3 bases and J gave up 3 bases; unmatched junction bases: 1. The CDR3 has 14 residues. Germline V gives CDR1 SGDLS, CDR2 YYNGEE. The CDR3 here is CASSGTSGDYEQYF. CDR3 nucleotide sequence: TGTGCCAGCAGCGGGACTAGCGGGGACTACGAGCAGTACTTC.

CDR3 coding DNA: TGTGCCAGCAGCTGGGGCCGGGGTAGCGTTTCATCGAACGAGCAGTACTTC. It encodes CASSWGRGSVSSNEQYF. The V and J genes are TRBV11-2 and TRBJ2-7; the D gene could be TRBD1 or TRBD2 (5 bases each). The CDR3 sequence is 17 residues long. V lost 4 bases, J lost 5 bases, and 24 bases lay in between. Looked up from germline, CDR1 is SGHAT and CDR2 is FQNNGV.

This chain joins TRBV12-3 or TRBV12-4 and TRBJ2-5; 7 bases line up with TRBD1. The trim removed 7 bases at V and 5 bases at J, leaving 13 bases unmatched. The CDR3 sequence is 15 residues long. The CDR3 DNA follows: TGTGCCAGCATCCCGGGACAGCCCGGGTGGGAGACCCAGTACTTC. It encodes CASIPGQPGWETQYF.

The chain links TRBV7-3 to TRBJ2-1; TRBD2 aligns across 10 bases. The CDR3 sequence is 16 residues long. V dropped 4 bases and J dropped 7; count of bases not matched to a gene: 10. CDR1 and CDR2 from the germline V gene are SGHTA and FQGTGA. The CDR3 sequence: CASSYRAGAGGNEQFF. CDR3 nucleotide sequence: TGTGCCAGCAGCTATCGGGCGGGAGCGGGGGGGAATGAGCAGTTCTTC.

The table lists this clonotype with a few counts. The chain recombines TRBV2 with TRBJ2-1, with a possible D match to TRBD2 (6 bases). Trimming left V 8 bases short and J 6 bases short, with 17 bases between. CDR3 length: 14 amino acids. The germline V gene has CDR1 SNHLY and CDR2 FYNNEI. This chain's CDR3 is CASSRLVNGNEQFF. The CDR3 coding sequence is TGTGCCAGCTCCCGACTAGTTAACGGCAATGAGCAGTTCTTC.

This clonotype turned up a few times. V and J are TRBV6-1 and TRBJ1-2; a possible D gene is TRBD1 (5 bases). The CDR3 spans 15 residues. V shed 5 bases and J shed 0 bases, with 13 bases lying between them. Per the germline V gene, CDR1 is MNHNS and CDR2 is SASEGT. For the CDR3, the DNA is TGTGCCAGCAGTCCAGGGACTGCAGCTAACTATGGCTACACCTTC. It yields the protein CASSPGTAANYGYTF.

The chain recombines TRBV5-1 with TRBJ1-1; no firm D call. This CDR3 has 15 residues. CDR1 is SGHRS and CDR2 is YFSETQ in the germline V gene. The germline V and J ends were trimmed by 1 base and 3 bases, with 13 bases remaining between them. The CDR3 DNA follows: TGCGCCAGCAGCTTGTTGGGTTTTCCCCACACTGAAGCTTTCTTT. Amino acids: CASSLLGFPHTEAFF.

The V call is TRBV5-1, the J call TRBJ1-2; 9 nucleotides match TRBD1. The CDR3 is 14 amino acids. The V and J ends lost 6 bases and 7 bases, in that order; junction bases with no gene match: 10. CDR1 and CDR2 from the germline V gene are SGHRS and YFSETQ. The CDR3 loop is CASTSGQGGSGYTF. CDR3 sequence (DNA): TGCGCCAGCACCTCGGGACAGGGAGGCAGTGGCTACACCTTC.

There are a few counts of this clonotype. The gene calls are TRBV5-1 and TRBJ1-5, with 10 bases matching TRBD1. The CDR3 has 16 residues. V lost 5 bases to trimming and J lost 0 bases; unmatched junction nucleotides: 5. Germline CDR1 is SGHRS and CDR2 is YFSETQ. CDR3 DNA sequence: TGCGCCAGCAGAACTGGGACAGGGGTTAGCAATCAGCCCCAGCATTTT. Translation: CASRTGTGVSNQPQHF.

The sample holds a few counts of this clonotype. The chain carries TRBV5-1 and TRBJ2-1; perhaps TRBD1 as D (7 bases). The ends were cut back, 0 bases at V and 2 bases at J, with 9 bases in the middle. CDR1 and CDR2 from the germline V gene are SGHRS and YFSETQ. The CDR3 consists of 15 residues. The chain's CDR3 is CASSLARGAYNEQFF. The CDR3 DNA follows: TGCGCCAGCAGCTTGGCCAGGGGGGCCTACAATGAGCAGTTCTTC.

The chain couples TRBV5-1 to TRBJ1-1; 7 bases fit TRBD1. The length of the CDR3 is 13 residues. V lost 4 bases, J lost 6 bases, and 6 bases stayed unmatched. Germline CDR1 SGHRS, CDR2 YFSETQ. CDR3 DNA sequence: TGCGCCAGCAGCCCAGGACAGGATTCTGAAGCTTTCTTT. This codes for CASSPGQDSEAFF.

The table lists this clonotype with a few counts. This chain connects TRBV2 to TRBJ1-5; perhaps TRBD1 as D (6 bases). V shed 7 bases and J shed 5 bases, with 15 bases lying between them. The CDR3 is 14 amino acids. In germline, CDR1 is SNHLY, CDR2 FYNNEI. CDR3 nucleotides: TGTGCCAGCACGAAGGGGGGAGGGGATCAGCCCCAGCATTTT. Its protein is CASTKGGGDQPQHF.

The chain joins TRBV7-9 to TRBJ1-5; D gene unclear. Germline CDR1 SEHNR, CDR2 FQNEAQ (reference sequence). The CDR3 loop spans 12 amino acids. V was pared by 5 bases and J by 5 bases, with 7 bases between. The CDR3 reads CASSGLDQPQHF. The CDR3 DNA reads as TGTGCCAGCAGCGGTCTGGATCAGCCCCAGCATTTT.

The table lists this clonotype with a few counts. The CDR3 DNA reads as TGTGCCAGCAGCTTATATAGTGAGGTCCCCTACGAGCAGTACTTC. Amino acid sequence: CASSLYSEVPYEQYF. The chain couples TRBV5-6 to TRBJ2-7; D not certain. The CDR3 extends over 15 amino acids. The germline V and J ends were trimmed by 2 bases and 2 bases, with 14 bases remaining between them. Per the germline V gene, CDR1 is SGHDT and CDR2 is YYEEEE.

This clonotype was found a few times. V and J are TRBV5-1 and TRBJ1-2, with D unresolved. Trimming removed 0 bases at V and 4 bases at J, with 7 bases between. Germline-derived CDR1 and CDR2 are SGHRS and YFSETQ. The CDR3 is 13 amino acids. This CDR3 reads CASSLAPRYGYTF. CDR3 sequence (DNA): TGCGCCAGCAGCTTGGCCCCTCGCTATGGCTACACCTTC.

This chain uses TRBV9 with TRBJ2-3; 11 bases are a match to TRBD2. The V gene end was trimmed by 3 bases and the J gene end by 7 bases; junction bases not matched to a gene: 10. CDR1 and CDR2 (germline): SGDLS, YYNGEE. The CDR3 spans 16 residues. The DNA for the CDR3 is TGTGCCAGCAGCGCCTCGGGACTAGCGGATACTAATACGCAGTATTTT. It is translated as CASSASGLADTNTQYF.

The rearrangement links TRBV20-1 to TRBJ2-1; D is ambiguous. Germline CDR1 DFQATT, CDR2 SNEGSKA (reference sequence). Trimming removed 6 bases at V and 5 bases at J, with 8 bases between. This CDR3 comprises 11 residues. This chain's CDR3 is CSAHEDNEQFF. CDR3 bases: TGCAGTGCCCACGAGGACAATGAGCAGTTCTTC.

This chain uses TRBV5-1 with TRBJ2-5; D is possibly TRBD1 (5 bases). V was trimmed by 4 bases and J by 2 bases, leaving 24 bases between them. The CDR3 sequence is 18 residues long. Germline CDR1 reads SGHRS; CDR2 reads YFSETQ. CDR3 amino acids: CASSLTGAGIEWQETQYF. For the CDR3, the DNA is TGCGCCAGCAGCCTAACAGGCGCAGGGATAGAGTGGCAAGAGACCCAGTACTTC.

This chain joins TRBV20-1 and TRBJ2-3; D might be TRBD2 (6 bases). This CDR3 contains 12 residues. Germline V gene lookup returns CDR1 DFQATT and CDR2 SNEGSKA (reference sequence). Trimming shortened V by 5 bases and J by 5 bases, and 11 bases separated the two germline ends. CDR3 bases: TGCAGTGCTCCGACGCGGGAAGATACGCAGTATTTT. It translates to CSAPTREDTQYF.

This clonotype turned up a few times. The gene calls are TRBV7-9 and TRBJ1-1; 11 nucleotides align to TRBD1. The CDR3 covers 16 residues. V was pared by 7 bases and J by 6 bases, with 13 bases of the junction left unmatched. Germline CDR1 SEHNR, CDR2 FQNEAQ (reference sequence). The CDR3 region has the DNA TGTGCCAGCACCATAACGCCGGGACAGGGGGTCCCTGAAGCTTTCTTT. Its translation is CASTITPGQGVPEAFF. The full variable domain, with the rest looked up from reference TRBV7-9 and TRBJ1-1, is DTGVSQNPRHKITKRGQNVTFRCDPISEHNRLYWYRQTLGQGPEFLTYFQNEAQLEKSRLLSDRFSAERPKGSFSTLEIQRTEQGDSAMYLCASTITPGQGVPEAFFGQGTRLTVV.